This is a list of T cell receptor beta chains from one sample in a study of OX40 agonist ivuxolimab in advanced cancers. The table came from immunoSEQ multiplex PCR; TCRdb's copy has only in-frame clones and leaves some out. In the table there are about 70,000 clones, around 90% of which are singletons. Here the sequenced sample was CD4+ or CD8+ T cells sorted from blood, taken in a trial of the OX40 agonist ivuxolimab. The receptors derive from an adult with an advanced solid tumor such as melanoma, head and neck, liver or kidney cancer. The CDR3 runs from the conserved cysteine through the conserved F or W. Each record gives: D gene, V gene, J gene, clone size, CDR3 DNA, CDR3 protein. A D gene is named only where the DNA matches it firmly. Rows give clone size only sometimes, using once, few, many, or a class for an expanded clone.

d_gene: -; v_gene: TRBV7-3; j_gene: TRBJ2-5; abundance: -; CDR3nt: TGTGCCAGCAGCTTAAACAGTCCCAGCGTTCAAGAGACCCAGTACTTC; CDR3aa: CASSLNSPSVQETQYF
d_gene: -; v_gene: TRBV18; j_gene: TRBJ2-7; abundance: -; CDR3nt: TGTGCCAGCTCACCAACAGAGATCCGAGGGCCCGAGCAGTACTTC; CDR3aa: CASSPTEIRGPEQYF
d_gene: -; v_gene: TRBV28; j_gene: TRBJ2-7; abundance: -; CDR3nt: TGTGCTTCCAGGTCGCGAGGCTACGAGCAGTACTTC; CDR3aa: CASRSRGYEQYF
d_gene: TRBD2; v_gene: TRBV18; j_gene: TRBJ2-1; abundance: -; CDR3nt: TGTGCCAGCTCACCGCCTACTAGCGGGGGCTATGAGCAGTTCTTC; CDR3aa: CASSPPTSGGYEQFF
d_gene: TRBD1; v_gene: TRBV28; j_gene: TRBJ2-7; abundance: -; CDR3nt: TGTGCCAGCAGGCCTGACAGGGAACCTAGAGAGCAGTACTTC; CDR3aa: CASRPDREPREQYF
d_gene: -; v_gene: TRBV19; j_gene: TRBJ2-7; abundance: -; CDR3nt: TGTGCCAGTGGTCGATTACAGGGAAACGAGCAGTACTTC; CDR3aa: CASGRLQGNEQYF
d_gene: -; v_gene: TRBV6-1; j_gene: TRBJ1-5; abundance: once; CDR3nt: TGTGCCAGCAGTGAGGGTAGGGCGCTGAGTCAGCCCCAGCATTTT; CDR3aa: CASSEGRALSQPQHF
d_gene: TRBD2; v_gene: TRBV5-6; j_gene: TRBJ2-7; abundance: -; CDR3nt: TGTGCCAGCAGCTTGCCTAGCGGCTACGAGCAGTACTTC; CDR3aa: CASSLPSGYEQYF
d_gene: TRBD2; v_gene: TRBV4-2; j_gene: TRBJ2-1; abundance: -; CDR3nt: TGTGCCAGCAGCCAAGATATAGCGGGGGGTAATGAGCAGTTCTTC; CDR3aa: CASSQDIAGGNEQFF
d_gene: -; v_gene: TRBV18; j_gene: TRBJ2-2; abundance: -; CDR3nt: TGTGCCAGCTCACCGCTACCCCCGACAGCGAACACCGGGGAGCTGTTTTTT; CDR3aa: CASSPLPPTANTGELFF
d_gene: -; v_gene: TRBV4-2; j_gene: TRBJ1-4; abundance: -; CDR3nt: TGTGCCAGCAGCCAAGACGGGTGGAATCGCGAAAAACTGTTTTTT; CDR3aa: CASSQDGWNREKLFF
d_gene: -; v_gene: TRBV2; j_gene: TRBJ2-4; abundance: -; CDR3nt: TGTGCCAGCAGCTCCGGAACGGGGCCAGTACAGTACTTC; CDR3aa: CASSSGTGPVQYF
d_gene: -; v_gene: TRBV29-1; j_gene: TRBJ2-6; abundance: -; CDR3nt: TGCAGCGCCCGGCAGGCTTCTGGGGCCAACGTCCTGACTTTC; CDR3aa: CSARQASGANVLTF
d_gene: TRBD2; v_gene: TRBV7-6; j_gene: TRBJ2-5; abundance: -; CDR3nt: TGTGCCAGCAGCTTAGGGACTAGAAGGGAGACCCAGTACTTC; CDR3aa: CASSLGTRRETQYF
d_gene: -; v_gene: TRBV29-1; j_gene: TRBJ2-7; abundance: -; CDR3nt: TGCAGCGTTGATCCGACGGGGAACTACGAGCAGTACTTC; CDR3aa: CSVDPTGNYEQYF
d_gene: TRBD1; v_gene: TRBV11-2; j_gene: TRBJ1-6; abundance: -; CDR3nt: TGTGCCAGCAGCTTAGTCAGGGGGGATAATTCACCCCTCCACTTT; CDR3aa: CASSLVRGDNSPLHF